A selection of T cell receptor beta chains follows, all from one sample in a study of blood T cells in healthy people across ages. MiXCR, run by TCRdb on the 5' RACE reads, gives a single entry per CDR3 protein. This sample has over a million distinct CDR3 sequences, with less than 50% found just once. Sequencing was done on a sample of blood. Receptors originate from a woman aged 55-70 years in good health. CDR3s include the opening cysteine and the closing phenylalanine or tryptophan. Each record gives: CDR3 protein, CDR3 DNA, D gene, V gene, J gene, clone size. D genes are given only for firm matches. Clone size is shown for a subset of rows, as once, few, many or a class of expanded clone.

cdr3_aa: CSARDFALASGGQAGEQYF
cdr3_nt: TGCAGTGCTAGAGATTTTGCGTTGGCTAGCGGGGGCCAGGCGGGAGAGCAGTACTTC
d_call: TRBD2
v_call: TRBV20-1
j_call: TRBJ2-7
clone_size: NA

cdr3_aa: CASSFAQGGYNEQFF
cdr3_nt: TGTGCCAGCAGCTTTGCCCAGGGGGGCTACAATGAGCAGTTCTTC
d_call: NA
v_call: TRBV7-3
j_call: TRBJ2-1
clone_size: few

cdr3_aa: CASSYSGLAGATGELFF
cdr3_nt: TGTGCCAGCAGTTACTCGGGACTAGCGGGGGCCACCGGGGAGCTGTTTTTT
d_call: TRBD2
v_call: TRBV6-5
j_call: TRBJ2-2
clone_size: NA

cdr3_aa: CASSPTGWDEKLFF
cdr3_nt: TGTGCCAGCAGCCCGACAGGGTGGGACGAAAAACTGTTTTTT
d_call: TRBD1
v_call: TRBV7-8
j_call: TRBJ1-4
clone_size: NA

cdr3_aa: CASSHGQLHTGELFF
cdr3_nt: TGTGCCAGCAGTCATGGACAGTTACACACCGGGGAGCTGTTTTTT
d_call: NA
v_call: TRBV7-9
j_call: TRBJ2-2
clone_size: once

cdr3_aa: CASSVGAGSYGYTF
cdr3_nt: TGTGCCAGCAGTGTAGGGGCAGGGTCTTATGGCTACACCTTC
d_call: NA
v_call: TRBV6-1
j_call: TRBJ1-2
clone_size: NA

cdr3_aa: CASSLQGEDGYTF
cdr3_nt: TGTGCCAGCTCACTCCAGGGGGAAGATGGCTACACCTTC
d_call: TRBD1
v_call: TRBV18
j_call: TRBJ1-2
clone_size: NA

cdr3_aa: CASSDSQPSNQPQHF
cdr3_nt: TGCGCCAGCAGTGATTCCCAGCCTAGCAATCAGCCCCAGCATTTT
d_call: NA
v_call: TRBV10-2
j_call: TRBJ1-5
clone_size: NA

cdr3_aa: CSAGLSGGYNEQFF
cdr3_nt: TGCAGTGCGGGGCTTAGCGGGGGCTACAATGAGCAGTTCTTC
d_call: TRBD2
v_call: TRBV20-1
j_call: TRBJ2-1
clone_size: NA

cdr3_aa: CASSHGQGTGELFF
cdr3_nt: TGCGCCAGCAGCCATGGACAGGGTACCGGGGAGCTGTTTTTT
d_call: TRBD1
v_call: TRBV4-1
j_call: TRBJ2-2
clone_size: NA

cdr3_aa: CASATSPRDVSFATNEKLFF
cdr3_nt: TGCGCCAGCGCCACCAGTCCTCGGGACGTTTCTTTTGCAACTAATGAAAAACTGTTTTTT
d_call: NA
v_call: TRBV4-1
j_call: TRBJ1-4
clone_size: many

cdr3_aa: CASSPRTPGSAEKLFF
cdr3_nt: TGTGCCAGCTCACCTCGAACCCCAGGGTCTGCGGAAAAACTGTTTTTT
d_call: NA
v_call: TRBV18
j_call: TRBJ1-4
clone_size: once

cdr3_aa: CASSQLQVSSGRVNEQYF
cdr3_nt: TGTGCCAGCAGCCAACTTCAGGTGTCCAGCGGGAGGGTCAACGAGCAGTACTTC
d_call: TRBD2
v_call: TRBV3-1
j_call: TRBJ2-7
clone_size: NA

cdr3_aa: CASAGGLETQYF
cdr3_nt: TGTGCCAGCGCAGGGGGCTTGGAGACCCAGTACTTC
d_call: TRBD1
v_call: TRBV19
j_call: TRBJ2-5
clone_size: few

cdr3_aa: CASWAPDTQYF
cdr3_nt: TGTGCCAGCTGGGCACCAGATACGCAGTATTTT
d_call: NA
v_call: TRBV27
j_call: TRBJ2-3
clone_size: many

cdr3_aa: CASSSVIEQPQHF
cdr3_nt: TGTGCCAGCAGTTCTGTCATTGAACAGCCCCAGCATTTT
d_call: NA
v_call: TRBV6-5
j_call: TRBJ1-5
clone_size: NA

cdr3_aa: CASSEEFGGSYEQYF
cdr3_nt: TGCGCCAGCAGTGAGGAGTTTGGGGGTTCTTACGAGCAGTACTTC
d_call: NA
v_call: TRBV10-2
j_call: TRBJ2-7
clone_size: many

cdr3_aa: CAISSGWLVNSSYNEQFF
cdr3_nt: TGTGCCATCAGTAGCGGGTGGCTCGTCAATAGCTCCTACAATGAGCAGTTCTTC
d_call: NA
v_call: TRBV10-3
j_call: TRBJ2-1
clone_size: NA

cdr3_aa: CSVVLFKEQFF
cdr3_nt: TGCAGCGTTGTACTCTTCAAGGAGCAGTTCTTC
d_call: NA
v_call: TRBV29-1
j_call: TRBJ2-1
clone_size: NA

cdr3_aa: CASSYAPGSYQETLYF
cdr3_nt: TGTGCCAGCAGTTACGCCCCAGGGTCGTACCAAGAGACCCTGTACTTC
d_call: NA
v_call: TRBV6-5
j_call: TRBJ2-5
clone_size: NA

cdr3_aa: CASSPRPGYEQYF
cdr3_nt: TGTGCCAGCAGCCCCCGCCCGGGTTACGAGCAGTACTTC
d_call: NA
v_call: TRBV3-1
j_call: TRBJ2-7
clone_size: NA

cdr3_aa: CASWNILAGGNNEQFF
cdr3_nt: TGTGCCAGCTGGAACATACTAGCGGGAGGGAACAATGAGCAGTTCTTC
d_call: TRBD2
v_call: TRBV6-2/TRBV6-3
j_call: TRBJ2-1
clone_size: NA

cdr3_aa: CAIGGLAKETQYF
cdr3_nt: TGTGCCATCGGGGGACTAGCAAAAGAGACCCAGTACTTC
d_call: TRBD2
v_call: TRBV10-3
j_call: TRBJ2-5
clone_size: once

cdr3_aa: CSVERLAGALRNEQFF
cdr3_nt: TGCAGCGTTGAAAGACTAGCGGGGGCCCTAAGGAATGAGCAGTTCTTC
d_call: TRBD2
v_call: TRBV29-1
j_call: TRBJ2-1
clone_size: NA

cdr3_aa: CATSSEVRLTYEQYF
cdr3_nt: TGTGCCACCAGCAGTGAGGTTAGGCTGACCTACGAGCAGTACTTC
d_call: NA
v_call: TRBV15
j_call: TRBJ2-7
clone_size: NA

cdr3_aa: CASSLPSGRLAGEQYF
cdr3_nt: TGTGCCAGCAGCCTCCCTAGCGGGAGGCTGGCGGGCGAGCAGTACTTC
d_call: TRBD2
v_call: TRBV7-8
j_call: TRBJ2-7
clone_size: NA

cdr3_aa: CASTSRDRVYNEQFF
cdr3_nt: TGCGCCAGCACCTCCCGGGACAGGGTGTACAATGAGCAGTTCTTC
d_call: TRBD1
v_call: TRBV5-1
j_call: TRBJ2-1
clone_size: NA

cdr3_aa: CASNPPERYEQYF
cdr3_nt: TGTGCCAGCAACCCCCCGGAGAGGTACGAGCAGTACTTC
d_call: NA
v_call: TRBV11-2
j_call: TRBJ2-7
clone_size: NA

cdr3_aa: CASGRTGGGDGYTF
cdr3_nt: TGTGCCAGCGGAAGGACAGGTGGGGGAGATGGCTACACCTTC
d_call: TRBD1
v_call: TRBV6-1
j_call: TRBJ1-2
clone_size: NA

cdr3_aa: CASSEANVAETQYF
cdr3_nt: TGCGCCAGCAGTGAGGCGAACGTAGCAGAGACCCAGTACTTC
d_call: NA
v_call: TRBV10-1
j_call: TRBJ2-5
clone_size: NA

cdr3_aa: CASSSYRVGSTDTQYF
cdr3_nt: TGTGCCAGCAGTTCGTACAGGGTGGGGAGCACAGATACGCAGTATTTT
d_call: NA
v_call: TRBV28
j_call: TRBJ2-3
clone_size: NA

cdr3_aa: CASSAHYGDEAFF
cdr3_nt: TGTGCCAGCAGCGCACACTACGGGGATGAAGCTTTCTTT
d_call: NA
v_call: TRBV9
j_call: TRBJ1-1
clone_size: NA

cdr3_aa: CSARGLTGELFF
cdr3_nt: TGCAGTGCTAGAGGTTTAACCGGGGAGCTGTTTTTT
d_call: NA
v_call: TRBV20-1
j_call: TRBJ2-2
clone_size: NA

cdr3_aa: CASTWVGSISGTNYGYTF
cdr3_nt: TGTGCCAGTACCTGGGTAGGCTCAATTTCCGGAACCAACTATGGCTACACCTTC
d_call: NA
v_call: TRBV2
j_call: TRBJ1-2
clone_size: NA

cdr3_aa: CASSEWLAGGSDTQYF
cdr3_nt: TGTGCCAGCAGTGAATGGCTAGCGGGAGGGTCAGATACGCAGTATTTT
d_call: TRBD2
v_call: TRBV6-1
j_call: TRBJ2-3
clone_size: NA

cdr3_aa: CASRTRLSHRNTEAFF
cdr3_nt: TGTGCCAGCAGGACGCGATTGAGCCACAGGAACACTGAAGCTTTCTTT
d_call: NA
v_call: TRBV7-9
j_call: TRBJ1-1
clone_size: NA

cdr3_aa: CASGDRDYGYTF
cdr3_nt: TGCGCCAGCGGGGACAGAGACTATGGCTACACCTTC
d_call: TRBD1
v_call: TRBV10-2
j_call: TRBJ1-2
clone_size: few

cdr3_aa: CASSKTGRWQFF
cdr3_nt: TGTGCCAGCAGTAAGACAGGGCGGTGGCAGTTCTTC
d_call: TRBD1
v_call: TRBV6-5
j_call: TRBJ2-1
clone_size: few

cdr3_aa: CASSYGGAGYNEQFF
cdr3_nt: TGTGCCAGCAGTTACGGCGGGGCCGGTTACAATGAGCAGTTCTTC
d_call: NA
v_call: TRBV6-6
j_call: TRBJ2-1
clone_size: NA

cdr3_aa: CASRPGPRYGYTF
cdr3_nt: TGTGCCAGCAGACCCGGACCTAGGTATGGCTACACCTTC
d_call: NA
v_call: TRBV28
j_call: TRBJ1-2
clone_size: NA

cdr3_aa: CASSPTSANYEQYF
cdr3_nt: TGTGCCAGCAGCCCGACTAGCGCCAACTACGAGCAGTACTTC
d_call: TRBD2
v_call: TRBV7-9
j_call: TRBJ2-7
clone_size: NA

cdr3_aa: CASSLRQGNVNTDTQYF
cdr3_nt: TGTGCCAGCAGCCTACGACAGGGGAACGTAAACACAGATACGCAGTATTTT
d_call: TRBD1
v_call: TRBV9
j_call: TRBJ2-3
clone_size: few

cdr3_aa: CASSRDGSSGSITDTQYF
cdr3_nt: TGTGCCAGCAGCCGCGACGGATCTAGCGGGAGTATCACAGATACGCAGTATTTT
d_call: TRBD2
v_call: TRBV3-1
j_call: TRBJ2-3
clone_size: few

cdr3_aa: CASSAPLAGGYNEQFF
cdr3_nt: TGTGCCAGCAGTGCCCCCCTAGCGGGAGGGTACAATGAGCAGTTCTTC
d_call: TRBD2
v_call: TRBV25-1
j_call: TRBJ2-1
clone_size: few

cdr3_aa: CAISDDRGNSPLHF
cdr3_nt: TGTGCCATCAGTGACGACAGGGGGAATTCACCCCTCCACTTT
d_call: TRBD1
v_call: TRBV10-3
j_call: TRBJ1-6
clone_size: NA

cdr3_aa: CASSGHSYNEQFF
cdr3_nt: TGTGCCAGCAGCGGCCATTCCTACAATGAGCAGTTCTTC
d_call: NA
v_call: TRBV9
j_call: TRBJ2-1
clone_size: NA

cdr3_aa: CSVQQGYEQYF
cdr3_nt: TGCAGCGTGCAACAGGGTTACGAGCAGTACTTC
d_call: NA
v_call: TRBV29-1
j_call: TRBJ2-7
clone_size: many

cdr3_aa: CSVEPGGTYEQYF
cdr3_nt: TGCAGCGTCGAGCCTGGGGGCACCTACGAGCAGTACTTC
d_call: NA
v_call: TRBV29-1
j_call: TRBJ2-7
clone_size: few

cdr3_aa: CASSGPSDTQYF
cdr3_nt: TGTGCCAGCAGTGGTCCTTCAGATACGCAGTATTTT
d_call: NA
v_call: TRBV6-1
j_call: TRBJ2-3
clone_size: few

cdr3_aa: CASSQLKRPRGEPGANVLTF
cdr3_nt: TGTGCCAGCAGCCAGCTTAAACGACCCCGGGGGGAACCTGGGGCCAACGTCCTGACTTTC
d_call: TRBD2
v_call: TRBV11-2
j_call: TRBJ2-6
clone_size: NA

cdr3_aa: CASSPTRVLNTEAFF
cdr3_nt: TGTGCCAGCAGCCCTACAAGGGTTTTGAACACTGAAGCTTTCTTT
d_call: NA
v_call: TRBV27
j_call: TRBJ1-1
clone_size: NA

cdr3_aa: CASSFKDSIRGEQFF
cdr3_nt: TGTGCCAGCAGTTTTAAGGACAGTATAAGGGGTGAGCAGTTCTTC
d_call: NA
v_call: TRBV27
j_call: TRBJ2-1
clone_size: NA

cdr3_aa: CASSRSATNFQETQYF
cdr3_nt: TGCGCCAGCAGCCGGTCAGCAACTAACTTCCAAGAGACCCAGTACTTC
d_call: NA
v_call: TRBV5-1
j_call: TRBJ2-5
clone_size: NA

cdr3_aa: CASSRAATPYEQYF
cdr3_nt: TGTGCCAGCAGCAGGGCGGCGACTCCCTACGAGCAGTACTTC
d_call: NA
v_call: TRBV11-2
j_call: TRBJ2-7
clone_size: NA